This TCR beta chain came from a study of early T cells in non-severe SARS-CoV-2 infection. Study-level findings and limits: Lookups in VDJdb leaned toward anti-spike CD8 responses and missed private and CD4 specificities.

This clonotype showed up just a few times. Its target is unknown. The CDR3 is 14 amino acids. The germline V gene encodes CDR1 DFQATT and CDR2 SNEGSKA (reference sequence). The V gene lost 4 bases and the J gene lost 8 bases, with 18 bases spanning the gap. TCRdb itself ran the 5' RACE reads through MiXCR, one entry per CDR3 protein. The sample carries 55,000 to 65,000 distinct CDR3 sequences, roughly a tenth recorded once. This chain joins TRBV20-1 and TRBJ2-1; maybe TRBD1 (6 bases). The sequencing input was whole blood. The clonotype comes from an adult who was a healthcare worker with PCR-confirmed SARS-CoV-2 infection or an uninfected control (not recorded which). CDR3 loop: CSATPPSRGHEQFF. CDR3 bases: TGCAGTGCTACCCCCCCCAGCAGGGGACATGAGCAGTTCTTC.